The entry below describes one T cell receptor (beta chain). Compared with germline, one end of the junction differs, possibly owing to a read error. Additional DNA sequences in this sample encode the identical CDR3. Amplification used 60 Vbeta primers and 13 Jbeta primers. The repertoire was sequenced with immunoSEQ multiplex PCR; TCRdb's copy has only in-frame clones and lacks some. This table holds roughly 110,000 clones, over 65% found once. In germline, CDR1 is KGHSH, CDR2 LQKENI. This CDR3 has 16 amino acids. This specimen belongs to a study of cytomegalovirus exposure and HLA in healthy donors. Sequencing input: PBMCs. The receptor was isolated from a woman under 40 in good health and CMV-seropositive. V and J are TRBV18 and TRBJ2-7, with D possibly TRBD2 on 7 matching bases. This chain's CDR3 is CASSQLGGVQRGEQYF. CDR3 nucleotides: TGTGCCAGTTCACAACTGGGAGGGGTCCAGAGGGGGGAGCAGTACTTC.